This T cell receptor (beta chain) was sequenced for a study of control samples from healthy donors and cancer patients. The repertoire was sequenced with immunoSEQ multiplex PCR; TCRdb's copy has only in-frame clones and lacks some. The table records 78,000 or so clones, over 75% of them present only once. CDR3 size: 15 residues. CDR1 is KGHSH, CDR2 LQKENI, per germline. Losses at the gene ends were 2 bases for V and 1 base for J; bases not matched to a gene: 4. The specimen sequenced was blood. The receptor was isolated from a woman in her forties or fifties in good health. The chain has TRBV18 and TRBJ1-1, with 7 bases aligning to TRBD1. In DNA, the CDR3 is TGTGCCAGCTCACCAATGGGACAGCCGAACACTGAAGCTTTCTTT. It yields the protein CASSPMGQPNTEAFF.